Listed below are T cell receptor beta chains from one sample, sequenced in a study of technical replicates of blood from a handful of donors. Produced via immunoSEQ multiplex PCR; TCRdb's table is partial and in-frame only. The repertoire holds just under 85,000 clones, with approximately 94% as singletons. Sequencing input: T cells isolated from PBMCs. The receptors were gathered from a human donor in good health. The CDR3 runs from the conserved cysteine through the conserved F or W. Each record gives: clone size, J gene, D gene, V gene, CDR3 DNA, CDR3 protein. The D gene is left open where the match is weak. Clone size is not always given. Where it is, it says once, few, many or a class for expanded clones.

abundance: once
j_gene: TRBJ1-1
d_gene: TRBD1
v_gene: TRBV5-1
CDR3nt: TGCGCCAGCAGCTTTTTCCGGGACAGGGGGACTGAAGCTTTCTTT
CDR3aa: CASSFFRDRGTEAFF

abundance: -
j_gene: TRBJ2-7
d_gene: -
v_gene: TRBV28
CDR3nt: TGTGCCAGCAGATCTTTTGCCAGGGGAGACGAGCAGTACTTC
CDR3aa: CASRSFARGDEQYF

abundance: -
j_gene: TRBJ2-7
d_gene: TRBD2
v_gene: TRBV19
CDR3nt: TGTGCCAGTAGGGGGCGGGAGGCCTCCTACGAGCAGTACTTC
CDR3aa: CASRGREASYEQYF

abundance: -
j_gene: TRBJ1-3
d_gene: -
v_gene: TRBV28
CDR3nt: TGTGCCAGCAGTGCCCCAGGTTCCGTCTCTGGAAACACCATATATTTT
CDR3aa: CASSAPGSVSGNTIYF

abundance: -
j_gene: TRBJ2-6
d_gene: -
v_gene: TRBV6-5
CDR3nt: TGTGCCAGCACCCGGGGGAGTGGGGCCAACGTCCTGACTTTC
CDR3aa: CASTRGSGANVLTF

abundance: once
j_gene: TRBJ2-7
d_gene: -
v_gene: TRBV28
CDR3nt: TGTGCCAGCAGTTTATGGCAGGCCTACGAGCAGTACTTC
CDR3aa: CASSLWQAYEQYF

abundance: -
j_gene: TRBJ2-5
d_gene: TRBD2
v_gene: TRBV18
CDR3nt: TGTGCCAGCTCACCACGGCGGGGGGGAGGACCTCAAGAGACCCAGTACTTC
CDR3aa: CASSPRRGGGPQETQYF

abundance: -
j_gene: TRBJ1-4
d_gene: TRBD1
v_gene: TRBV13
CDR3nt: TGTGCCAGCAGCTCCGGACAGGACGCAACTAATGAAAAACTGTTTTTT
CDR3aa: CASSSGQDATNEKLFF

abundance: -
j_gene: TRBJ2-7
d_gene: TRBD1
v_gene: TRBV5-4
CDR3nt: TGTGCCAGCAGCCAAGGACAGGTCCACGAGCAGTACTTC
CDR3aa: CASSQGQVHEQYF

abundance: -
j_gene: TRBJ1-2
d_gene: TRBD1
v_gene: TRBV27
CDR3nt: TGTGCCAGCAGACAACCGGGACAGACGACCTATGGCTACACCTTC
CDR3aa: CASRQPGQTTYGYTF

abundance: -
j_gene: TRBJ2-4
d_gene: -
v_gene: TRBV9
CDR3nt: TGTGCCAGCAGCGTAGGAGGGTCCAACATTCAGTACTTC
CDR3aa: CASSVGGSNIQYF

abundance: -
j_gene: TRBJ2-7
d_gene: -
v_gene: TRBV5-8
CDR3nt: TGTGCCAGCACCTCTATTTATTACGAGCAGTACTTC
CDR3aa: CASTSIYYEQYF

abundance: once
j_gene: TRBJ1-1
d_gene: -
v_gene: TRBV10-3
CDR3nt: TGTGCCATCAGTGAAAATGCTGGTCAGGCAGGGTTGACTTTCTTT
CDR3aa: CAISENAGQAGLTFF

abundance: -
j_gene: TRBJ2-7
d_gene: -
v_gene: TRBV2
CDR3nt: TGTGCCAGCTCACAGGGTTCCCAAGAGCAGTACTTC
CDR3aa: CASSQGSQEQYF

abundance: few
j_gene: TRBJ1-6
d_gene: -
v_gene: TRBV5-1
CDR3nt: TGCGCCAGCGGCCGGGACTATAATTCACCCCTCCACTTT
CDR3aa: CASGRDYNSPLHF

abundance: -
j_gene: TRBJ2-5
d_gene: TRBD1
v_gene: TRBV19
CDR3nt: TGTGCCAGTAGTGGCGGGACAGGGGCGCGGAGTGAGACCCAGTACTTC
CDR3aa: CASSGGTGARSETQYF

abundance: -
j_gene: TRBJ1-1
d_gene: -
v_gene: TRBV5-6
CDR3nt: TGTGCCAGCAGTTTAGGGGCTGAAGCTTTCTTT
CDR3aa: CASSLGAEAFF

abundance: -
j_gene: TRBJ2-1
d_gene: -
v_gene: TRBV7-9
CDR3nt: TGTGCCAGCAGCTTAAGGCTAGCGTTGTACAATGAGCAGTTCTTC
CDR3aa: CASSLRLALYNEQFF

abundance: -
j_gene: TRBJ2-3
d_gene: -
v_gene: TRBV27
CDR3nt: TGTGCCAGCAGTTTATCGTGGGGCACGAGCACAGATACGCAGTATTTT
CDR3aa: CASSLSWGTSTDTQYF

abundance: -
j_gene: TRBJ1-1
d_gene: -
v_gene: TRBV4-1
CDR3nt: TGCGCCAGCAGCCAGGTGGATATGGGGGCGACCACTGAAGCTTTCTTT
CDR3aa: CASSQVDMGATTEAFF

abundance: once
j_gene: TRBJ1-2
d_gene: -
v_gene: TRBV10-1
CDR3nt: TGCGCCAGCAGTGAGTCCTCCTATGGCTACACCTTC
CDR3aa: CASSESSYGYTF

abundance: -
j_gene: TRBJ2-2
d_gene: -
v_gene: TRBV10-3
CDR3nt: TGTGCCACAGAGGGAAACACCGGGGAGCTGTTTTTT
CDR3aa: CATEGNTGELFF

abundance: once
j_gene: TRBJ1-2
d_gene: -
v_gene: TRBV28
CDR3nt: TGTGCCAGCAGGAAGGGGTGGGGCTACACCTTC
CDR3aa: CASRKGWGYTF

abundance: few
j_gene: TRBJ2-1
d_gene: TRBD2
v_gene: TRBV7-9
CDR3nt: TGTGCCAGCAGCTTAGGGACTAGCGAGTTCTTC
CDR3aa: CASSLGTSEFF

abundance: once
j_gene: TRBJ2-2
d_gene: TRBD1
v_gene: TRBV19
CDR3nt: TGTGCCAGTAGTATACAGGCCGGACAGGGTACCGGGGAGCTGTTTTTT
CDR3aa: CASSIQAGQGTGELFF

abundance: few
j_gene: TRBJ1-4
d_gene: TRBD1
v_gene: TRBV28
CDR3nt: TGTGCCAGCAGTGCCCGGGACAGGGGGTACGAAAAACTGTTTTTT
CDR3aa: CASSARDRGYEKLFF

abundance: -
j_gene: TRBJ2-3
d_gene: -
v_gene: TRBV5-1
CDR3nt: TGCGCCAGCTCCCTAGGACTTCGCACAGATACGCAGTATTTT
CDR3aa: CASSLGLRTDTQYF

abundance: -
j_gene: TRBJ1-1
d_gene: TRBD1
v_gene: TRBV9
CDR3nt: TGTGCCAGCAGCGTAGCGGGACAGGGCCTTCGGGCTGAAGCTTTCTTT
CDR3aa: CASSVAGQGLRAEAFF

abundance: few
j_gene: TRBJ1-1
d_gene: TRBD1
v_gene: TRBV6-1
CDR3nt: TGTGCCAGCAGTGAGGGACAGGGGAGGACTGAAGCTTTCTTT
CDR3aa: CASSEGQGRTEAFF

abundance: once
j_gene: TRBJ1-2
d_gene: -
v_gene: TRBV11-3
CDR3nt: TGTGCCAGCAGCCTCACCGGGACTAACTATGGCTACACCTTC
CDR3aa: CASSLTGTNYGYTF

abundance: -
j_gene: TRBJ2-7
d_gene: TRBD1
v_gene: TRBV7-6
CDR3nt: TGTGCCAGCAGCTCCACCCCGATGGGACAGAACTACGAGCAGTACTTC
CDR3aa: CASSSTPMGQNYEQYF

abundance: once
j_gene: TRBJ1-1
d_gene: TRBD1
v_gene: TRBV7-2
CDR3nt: TGTGCCAGCAGCGTTTGGTTAGGACAGGGGAGGGGCACTGAAGCTTTCTTT
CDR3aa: CASSVWLGQGRGTEAFF

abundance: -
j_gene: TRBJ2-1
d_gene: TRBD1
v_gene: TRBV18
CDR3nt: TGTGCCAGCTCGACAGGGGTAAGCTCCTACAATGAGCAGTTCTTC
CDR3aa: CASSTGVSSYNEQFF

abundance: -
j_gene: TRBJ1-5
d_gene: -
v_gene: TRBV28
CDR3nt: TGTGCCAGCATCACGCCGGGACAAAGTCAGCCCCAGCATTTT
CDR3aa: CASITPGQSQPQHF

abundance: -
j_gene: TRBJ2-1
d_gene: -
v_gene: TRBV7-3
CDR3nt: TGTGCCAGCAGCTTAAAAGCTAGCTCCTACAATGAGCAGTTCTTC
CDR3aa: CASSLKASSYNEQFF

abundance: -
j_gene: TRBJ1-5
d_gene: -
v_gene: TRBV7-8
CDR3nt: TGTGCCAGCAGCTTATCGGGTTTTCAGCCCCAGCATTTT
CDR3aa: CASSLSGFQPQHF